The 19 T cell receptor beta chains presented below share a single source sample, sequenced in a study of shared clonotypes between healthy human individuals. The data were produced by immunoSEQ multiplex PCR, yet TCRdb's version contains in-frame clones alone and is incomplete. This table holds approximately 340,000 clones, around 72% found once. The sample taken for sequencing was memory CD4+ T cells sorted from blood. Subset meaning: CD45RA-negative fraction. The receptors originated from a young man in good health.

The chain has TRBV10-3 and TRBJ2-3; TRBD1 is a possible D gene (5 bases). CDR3 length equals 14 residues. Trimming pared 5 bases from V and 4 bases from J, leaving 13 bases between. Per germline, CDR1 ENHRY and CDR2 SYGVKD. The CDR3 region is CAISPLGVADTQYF. In DNA, the CDR3 is TGTGCCATCAGTCCCTTAGGGGTAGCAGATACGCAGTATTTT.

This rearrangement joins TRBV28 to TRBJ1-4; 11 bases are shared with TRBD1. The CDR3 sequence is 15 residues long. Germline CDR1 is MDHEN and CDR2 is SYDVKM. Losses at the gene ends were 7 bases for V and 10 bases for J; bases not matched to a gene: 11. The CDR3 region is CASTTIGTGGGKLFF. The CDR3 DNA reads as TGTGCCAGCACCACAATAGGGACAGGGGGAGGAAAACTGTTTTTT.

The rearrangement links TRBV7-2 to TRBJ1-5; D is undetermined. Trimming removed 2 bases from V and 3 bases from J, with 17 bases in between. This CDR3 comprises 17 residues. The germline V gene encodes CDR1 SGHTA and CDR2 FQGNSA. This CDR3 reads CASSLFYPPVNNQPQHF. The CDR3 bases are TGTGCCAGCAGCTTATTCTACCCTCCCGTAAACAATCAGCCCCAGCATTTT. Drawing the rest from reference TRBV7-2 and TRBJ1-5, the complete variable domain is GAGVSQSPSNKVTEKGKDVELRCDPISGHTALYWYRQSLGQGLEFLIYFQGNSAPDKSGLPSDRFSAERTGGSVSTLTIQRTQQEDSAVYLCASSLFYPPVNNQPQHFGDGTRLSIL.

The chain joins TRBV27 to TRBJ2-7, with TRBD2 as a possible D gene (5 bases). Trimming removed 4 bases at V and 0 bases at J, with 16 bases between. The length of the CDR3 is 16 residues. Germline V gene data show CDR1 as MNHEY and CDR2 as SMNVEV (reference sequence). This chain's CDR3 is CASSSPGERSSYEQYF. The CDR3 DNA reads as TGTGCCAGCAGTTCCCCTGGGGAGCGGAGCTCCTACGAGCAGTACTTC.

The chain is built from TRBV11-3 and TRBJ2-1; 9 bases are shared with TRBD2. Germline CDR1 reads SGHNT; CDR2 reads YENEEA. The CDR3 contains 14 residues. V lost 3 bases, J lost 7 bases, and 4 bases stayed unmatched. Written as DNA, the CDR3 is TGTGCCAGCAGCTTGTTAGCGGGGGCGAATGAGCAGTTCTTC. This translates into CASSLLAGANEQFF.

The chain employs TRBV7-2 and TRBJ2-1; D might be TRBD1 (5 bases). Trimming left V 2 bases short and J 7 bases short, with 12 bases between. This CDR3 is built from 14 residues. Germline V gene lookup returns CDR1 SGHTA and CDR2 FQGNSA. The CDR3 DNA is TGTGCCAGCAGCTTACCAGGGTTATGGAATGAGCAGTTCTTC. It is translated as CASSLPGLWNEQFF. The whole variable domain, filled in from reference TRBV7-2 and TRBJ2-1, reads GAGVSQSPSNKVTEKGKDVELRCDPISGHTALYWYRQSLGQGLEFLIYFQGNSAPDKSGLPSDRFSAERTGGSVSTLTIQRTQQEDSAVYLCASSLPGLWNEQFFGPGTRLTVL.

The gene calls are TRBV20-1 and TRBJ1-2; no reliable D call. Trimming cost V 5 bases and J 5 bases, with 9 bases left between them. CDR3 length: 11 residues. CDR1 and CDR2 (germline): DFQATT, SNEGSKA (reference sequence). CDR3 amino acids: CSAGSGYGYTF. CDR3 bases: TGCAGTGCTGGGTCTGGTTATGGCTACACCTTC.

The chain carries TRBV4-3 and TRBJ1-1; no clear D gene. This CDR3 is 14 amino acids long. The V end was cut by 0 bases, the J end by 4 bases, with 9 bases between. Germline V lookup: CDR1 LGHNA, CDR2 YSLEER. CDR3 loop: CASSQDWGSTEAFF. As DNA, the CDR3 is TGCGCCAGCAGCCAAGATTGGGGTAGCACTGAAGCTTTCTTT.

In this sample, this clone turned up once. V is TRBV5-5 and J is TRBJ2-1, with D hard to call. The CDR3 sequence is 14 residues long. In germline, CDR1 is SGHKS, CDR2 YYEKEE (reference sequence). V shed 4 bases and J shed 7 bases, with 15 bases lying between them. DNA of the CDR3: TGTGCCAGCAGCCTGGCGAGTCTAGGGAATGAGCAGTTCTTC. This translates into CASSLASLGNEQFF.

V is TRBV5-1 and J is TRBJ1-2; 10 bases agree with TRBD1. Germline V gene sequence: CDR1 SGHRS, CDR2 YFSETQ. The CDR3 spans 18 residues. After removal of 1 base from V and 1 base from J, the junction contained 10 bases not matched to a gene. The DNA of the CDR3 is TGCGCCAGCAGCTTGTCGGGACAGGGGAAGGAGGGTAACTATGGCTACACCTTC. As protein: CASSLSGQGKEGNYGYTF.

The count of this clone is one. CDR3 DNA sequence: TGTGCCAGCCAGGGAGACTATGGCTACACCTTC. Protein sequence: CASQGDYGYTF. This rearrangement joins TRBV2 to TRBJ1-2, with D possibly being TRBD1 (5 bases). The V gene's germline CDR1 is SNHLY and CDR2 FYNNEI. The CDR3 is made up of 11 amino acids. V shed 8 bases and J shed 3 bases, with 7 bases lying between them. Using reference TRBV2 and TRBJ1-2 for the parts outside the CDR3, the full variable domain is EPEVTQTPSHQVTQMGQEVILRCVPISNHLYFYWYRQILGQKVEFLVSFYNNEISEKSEIFDDQFSVERPDGSNFTLKIRSTKLEDSAMYFCASQGDYGYTFGSGTRLTVV.

This clone has just one count. This chain connects TRBV6-6 to TRBJ2-3; no reliable D call. The CDR3 covers 14 residues. V was clipped by 6 bases and J by 1 base, with 11 bases between them. CDR1 MNHNY and CDR2 SVGAGI come from the germline V gene (reference sequence). Here the CDR3 reads CASSSGWGTDTQYF. The CDR3 DNA reads TGTGCCAGCAGCTCAGGTTGGGGCACAGATACGCAGTATTTT.

V and J are TRBV5-1 and TRBJ2-7; 13 nucleotides match TRBD2. V dropped 4 bases and J dropped 5; count of bases not matched to a gene: 3. From germline, CDR1 is SGHRS and CDR2 YFSETQ. This CDR3 is 14 amino acids long. CDR3 DNA: TGCGCCAGCAGCGCCGGACTAGCGGGAGACGAGCAGTACTTC. It is translated as CASSAGLAGDEQYF.

By its share, this clone is medium-sized. The V and J genes are TRBV10-3 and TRBJ1-3, with D perhaps TRBD1 (6 bases). CDR3 length: 13 amino acids. Germline-derived CDR1 and CDR2 are ENHRY and SYGVKD. V lost 6 bases and J 0 bases, leaving 6 bases between the germline ends. The CDR3 region is CAIRDSSGNTIYF. In DNA, the CDR3 is TGTGCCATCAGGGACAGCTCTGGAAACACCATATATTTT.

This clone was found many times. Distinct nucleotide sequences in the sample also encode this CDR3. The chain combines TRBV5-1 with TRBJ1-2; 12 bases agree with TRBD1. J was trimmed by 8 bases and V by 0 bases; bases with no gene match: 2. CDR1 is SGHRS and CDR2 is YFSETQ in the germline V gene. The CDR3 is made up of 14 amino acids. CDR3 amino acids: CASSLAGTGGGYTF. CDR3 nucleotide sequence: TGCGCCAGCAGCTTGGCCGGGACAGGGGGCGGCTACACCTTC.

This CDR3 reads CASSVEGTDTQYF. In DNA, the CDR3 is TGCGCCAGCAGTGTGGAGGGAACAGATACGCAGTATTTT. This chain connects TRBV5-1 to TRBJ2-3; tentatively, D is TRBD2 (6 bases). There are 13 residues in the CDR3. Trimming removed 5 bases from V and 3 bases from J, with 10 bases in between. Germline V gene lookup returns CDR1 SGHRS and CDR2 YFSETQ.

The V gene is TRBV2, the J gene TRBJ2-5; the match to TRBD1 covers 7 bases. V lost 7 bases to trimming and J lost 4 bases; unmatched junction nucleotides: 6. This CDR3 region has 13 residues. Germline CDR1 and CDR2: SNHLY and FYNNEI. CDR3 in amino acids: CASIRDRVETQYF. DNA of the CDR3: TGTGCCAGCATACGAGACAGGGTAGAGACCCAGTACTTC.

The chain links TRBV19 to TRBJ2-6, with D uncertain. The CDR3 has 15 amino acids. V lost 5 bases and J lost 5, with 13 bases in between. CDR1 LNHDA and CDR2 SQIVND come from the germline V gene (reference sequence). CDR3 bases: TGTGCCAGTAGTCCCCTAGTAGGTAGGGCCAACGTCCTGACTTTC. It translates to CASSPLVGRANVLTF.

This clone was observed many times. V is TRBV29-1 and J is TRBJ2-3, with TRBD1 identical over 7 bases. This CDR3 spans 14 amino acids. J was trimmed by 7 bases and V by 7 bases; bases with no gene match: 14. Germline lookup yields CDR1 SQVTM and CDR2 ANQGSEA. CDR3 sequence (DNA): TGCAGCGCAGCTGCCGGTACAGGGGCATATACGCAGTATTTT. Encoded protein: CSAAAGTGAYTQYF.